This passage covers 30 T cell receptor beta chains from one sample sequenced in a study of control samples from healthy donors and cancer patients. Profiling relied on immunoSEQ multiplex PCR, and the TCRdb table lists in-frame clones only, not all of them. This table holds 390,000 or so clones, approximately 92% found once. The sample was PBMCs. The origin of the receptors is a man aged 35 to 55 with head and neck cancer.

CDR3 nucleotide sequence: TGTGCCAGCAGCACGGGACAGGTGATCGAGCAGTACTTC. It encodes CASSTGQVIEQYF. The V and J genes are TRBV12-1 and TRBJ2-7; the table's D call, TRBD1, was not checked against the DNA. TRBV12-1 is a known pseudogene. CDR3 size: 13 residues.

The chain combines TRBV5-8 with TRBJ1-2; D gene uncertain. Germline lookup yields CDR1 SGHTS and CDR2 YDEGEE. The CDR3 sequence is 12 residues long. V was pared by 1 base and J by 7 bases, with 8 bases between. CDR3: CASSLIGFGYTF. CDR3 sequence (DNA): TGTGCCAGCAGCTTGATTGGGTTTGGCTACACCTTC.

The chain links TRBV4-3 to TRBJ1-1; D is ambiguous. The CDR3 is made up of 13 amino acids. V was trimmed by 0 bases and J by 8 bases, leaving 10 bases between them. In germline, CDR1 is LGHNA, CDR2 YSLEER. In DNA form, the CDR3 reads TGCGCCAGCAGCCAAGATTCGGGCAGGGAAGCTTTCTTT. Amino acids: CASSQDSGREAFF.

This clone showed up just a few times. This rearrangement joins TRBV5-6 to TRBJ1-4; D remains ambiguous. The V and J ends lost 4 bases and 5 bases respectively, with 12 bases between them. This CDR3 spans 14 amino acids. The germline V gene encodes CDR1 SGHDT and CDR2 YYEEEE. The CDR3 reads CASSTGGWNEKLFF. The CDR3, as DNA: TGTGCCAGCAGCACGGGAGGGTGGAATGAAAAACTGTTTTTT.

The chain employs TRBV9 and TRBJ2-1; D is undetermined. Per germline, CDR1 SGDLS and CDR2 YYNGEE. V was cut by 0 bases and J by 5 bases, with 12 bases left in between. This CDR3 contains 15 residues. Written as DNA, the CDR3 is TGTGCCAGCAGCGTAGGGTTCCAGCCGAACAATGAGCAGTTCTTC. Protein: CASSVGFQPNNEQFF.

V gene TRBV28 combines with J gene TRBJ2-7; D possibly uses TRBD1 or TRBD2 (5 bases each). V shed 8 bases and J shed 6 bases, with 17 bases lying between them. The CDR3 is 13 amino acids. The V gene's germline CDR1 is MDHEN and CDR2 SYDVKM. DNA of the CDR3: TGTGCCAGCGGGGGATTGAAGATACTCGAGCAGTACTTC. This gives the protein CASGGLKILEQYF.

The V and J genes are TRBV5-1 and TRBJ2-2, with D possibly being TRBD2 (6 bases). This CDR3 spans 14 amino acids. The V gene's germline CDR1 is SGHRS and CDR2 YFSETQ. V was trimmed by 4 bases and J by 3 bases, leaving 10 bases between them. The CDR3 bases are TGCGCCAGCAGCGTGGAGGGATACACCGGGGAGCTGTTTTTT. This codes for CASSVEGYTGELFF.

This chain connects TRBV7-9 to TRBJ2-7; 10 bases fit TRBD1. The germline V gene encodes CDR1 SEHNR and CDR2 FQNEAQ (reference sequence). CDR3 length: 16 residues. Trimming at V came to 8 bases and at J to 2 bases, leaving 12 bases not matched to a gene. CDR3 loop: CASSPKGQGSPYEQYF. CDR3 bases: TGTGCCAGCTCCCCTAAGGGACAGGGGTCCCCCTACGAGCAGTACTTC. Full variable domain (missing parts from reference TRBV7-9 and TRBJ2-7): DTGVSQNPRHKITKRGQNVTFRCDPISEHNRLYWYRQTLGQGPEFLTYFQNEAQLEKSRLLSDRFSAERPKGSFSTLEIQRTEQGDSAMYLCASSPKGQGSPYEQYFGPGTRLTVT.

This rearrangement joins TRBV6-1 to TRBJ2-7, with TRBD1 matching 9 bases. Germline lookup yields CDR1 MNHNS and CDR2 SASEGT. The CDR3 has 15 residues. With V trimmed by 0 bases and J by 6 bases, 6 bases remained unmatched. In DNA, the CDR3 is TGTGCCAGCAGTGAAGCGGGACAGGGAACCCCCGAGCAGTACTTC. It translates to CASSEAGQGTPEQYF.

The chain employs TRBV4-2 and TRBJ1-5; D possibly corresponds to TRBD1 (5 bases). Germline V CDR1 and CDR2: LGHNA, YNFKEQ. The CDR3 is 16 amino acids. V lost 0 bases and J lost 5, with 14 bases in between. DNA for the CDR3: TGTGCCAGCAGCCAAGATATAGCGCAGGGCCATCAGCCCCAGCATTTT. Translated, it gives CASSQDIAQGHQPQHF.

The table lists this clone with a few counts. V usage is TRBV12-5 and J usage is TRBJ2-1; 8 positions match TRBD2. The CDR3 consists of 15 residues. The V and J ends lost 0 bases and 8 bases, in that order; junction bases with no gene match: 6. Looked up from germline, CDR1 is LGHNT and CDR2 is FRNRAP. The CDR3 reads CASGLVLQRGHEQFF. The CDR3 nucleotides read TGTGCTAGTGGTTTGGTACTCCAGCGGGGGCATGAGCAGTTCTTC.

CDR3 nucleotide sequence: TGCAGTGCTAGCCCCGGAGGGGAAGCTTTCTTT. Its translation: CSASPGGEAFF. V gene TRBV20-1 combines with J gene TRBJ1-1; no definite D call. From germline, CDR1 is DFQATT and CDR2 SNEGSKA (reference sequence). V shed 3 bases and J shed 8 bases, with 10 bases lying between them. The CDR3 totals 11 residues.

This rearrangement joins TRBV28 to TRBJ1-2; D might be TRBD1 (5 bases). The ends were cut back, 6 bases at V and 1 base at J, with 12 bases in the middle. Germline loops: CDR1 MDHEN, CDR2 SYDVKM. The CDR3 spans 14 residues. The CDR3 nucleotides read TGTGCCAGCAGCCGCTTGACAGTTAACTATGGCTACACCTTC. Protein: CASSRLTVNYGYTF.

The chain uses TRBV4-3 and TRBJ1-2; 7 nucleotides match TRBD1. V lost 1 base, J lost 7 bases, and 0 bases stayed unmatched. Germline CDR1 and CDR2: LGHNA and YSLEER. The CDR3 sequence is 12 residues long. CDR3 nucleotides: TGCGCCAGCAGCCAAGGACAGGGTGGCTACACCTTC. Its protein product is CASSQGQGGYTF.

The chain couples TRBV28 to TRBJ2-5, with TRBD2 as a possible D gene (6 bases). The germline gives CDR1 MDHEN, CDR2 SYDVKM. The CDR3 contains 15 residues. Trimming left V 5 bases short and J 4 bases short, with 17 bases between. CDR3 sequence reads: CASSQFRGAGETQYF. CDR3 nucleotides: TGTGCCAGCAGTCAGTTTCGCGGGGCGGGAGAGACCCAGTACTTC. Based on the CDR3 plus reference TRBV28 and TRBJ2-5, the full variable domain is DVKVTQSSRYLVKRTGEKVFLECVQDMDHENMFWYRQDPGLGLRLIYFSYDVKMKEKGDIPEGYSVSREKKERFSLILESASTNQTSMYLCASSQFRGAGETQYFGPGTRLLVL.

The rearrangement uses TRBV2 and TRBJ2-1; no firm D call. Germline CDR1 reads SNHLY; CDR2 reads FYNNEI. This CDR3 is 11 amino acids long. Trimming pared 8 bases from V and 7 bases from J, leaving 9 bases between. In DNA, the CDR3 is TGTGCCAGCGCCGTCCGGAATGAGCAGTTCTTC. Its protein product is CASAVRNEQFF.

The V call is TRBV28, the J call TRBJ2-5; D assignment may be TRBD1 or TRBD2 (5 bases each). Trimming took off 3 bases at V and 5 bases at J, with 16 bases between the two ends. Germline-derived CDR1 and CDR2 are MDHEN and SYDVKM. This CDR3 comprises 15 residues. CDR3 sequence (DNA): TGTGCCAGCAGTTTGTCGGGGCAGGGTAGGGAGACCCAGTACTTC. Amino acids: CASSLSGQGRETQYF.

The J gene is TRBJ2-7, the V gene TRBV10-3; D unclear. V lost 4 bases and J lost 5, with 9 bases in between. The germline V gene has CDR1 ENHRY and CDR2 SYGVKD. The CDR3 is made up of 12 amino acids. DNA for the CDR3: TGTGCCATCAGTGTGGGGTCGGACGAGCAGTACTTC. Protein sequence: CAISVGSDEQYF.

This rearrangement joins TRBV7-9 to TRBJ2-1, with unresolved D. Trimming left V 4 bases short and J 3 bases short, with 4 bases between. Germline-derived CDR1 and CDR2 are SEHNR and FQNEAQ (reference sequence). This CDR3 has 12 amino acids. The CDR3 region has the DNA TGTGCCAGCAGCTCGAACTACAATGAGCAGTTCTTC. Translated: CASSSNYNEQFF. Drawing the rest from reference TRBV7-9 and TRBJ2-1, the complete variable domain is DTGVSQNPRHKITKRGQNVTFRCDPISEHNRLYWYRQTLGQGPEFLTYFQNEAQLEKSRLLSDRFSAERPKGSFSTLEIQRTEQGDSAMYLCASSSNYNEQFFGPGTRLTVL.

J is TRBJ1-1 and V is TRBV11-2, with D possibly being TRBD1 (5 bases). Trimming left V 5 bases short and J 3 bases short, with 19 bases between. CDR1 SGHAT and CDR2 FQNNGV come from the germline V gene. The CDR3 consists of 16 residues. The CDR3 spells CASSRLLGVRDTEAFF. The DNA for the CDR3 is TGTGCCAGCAGCCGTCTTTTGGGGGTGAGGGACACTGAAGCTTTCTTT.

In nucleotides, the CDR3 is TGCAGTGCTAGTCAGGGAAGGGACACAGATACGCAGTATTTT. It is translated as CSASQGRDTDTQYF. This sequence joins TRBV20-1 and TRBJ2-3; TRBD1 might be the D (5 bases). Per germline, CDR1 DFQATT and CDR2 SNEGSKA (reference sequence). V lost 3 bases and J lost 2, with 12 bases in between. The CDR3 is 14 residues long.

The V and J genes are TRBV25-1 and TRBJ1-2, with a tentative D call TRBD1 (6 bases). Germline V gene sequence: CDR1 MGHDK, CDR2 SYGVNS. This CDR3 region has 15 residues. With 3 bases removed from V and 7 bases from J, the gap between germline ends came to 18 bases. In DNA form, the CDR3 reads TGTGCCAGCAGTGATACCCCGGGGGCGTTACTTGGCTACACCTTC. Residues: CASSDTPGALLGYTF.

The sample holds one count of this clone. This chain uses TRBV30 with TRBJ1-1, with 10 bases aligning to TRBD1. The trim removed 4 bases at V and 3 bases at J, leaving 5 bases unmatched. The CDR3 consists of 14 residues. Germline lookup yields CDR1 GTSNPN and CDR2 SVGIG (reference sequence). In DNA form, the CDR3 reads TGTGCCTGGAATACCGGGACAGGGGACACTGAAGCTTTCTTT. Translated, it gives CAWNTGTGDTEAFF.

The chain links TRBV11-2 to TRBJ2-4; 8 nucleotides line up with TRBD1. CDR1 is SGHAT and CDR2 is FQNNGV in the germline V gene. The CDR3 has 15 residues. V was pared by 0 bases and J by 6 bases, with 4 bases of the junction left unmatched. The CDR3 DNA sequence: TGTGCCAGCAGCTTAGAACGACAGGGGAGAAACATTCAGTACTTC. Translated, it gives CASSLERQGRNIQYF.

The CDR3 sequence: CASTLGSYNEQFF. In DNA form, the CDR3 reads TGTGCCAGCACGTTGGGCAGTTACAATGAGCAGTTCTTC. This chain connects TRBV6-6 to TRBJ2-1, with unresolved D. The ends were cut back, 7 bases at V and 4 bases at J, with 11 bases in the middle. This CDR3 comprises 13 residues. From germline, CDR1 is MNHNY and CDR2 SVGAGI (reference sequence).

On this clone: An end of the junction differs from the germline gene, which may be a read error. Different DNA sequences within this sample yield the same CDR3. The chain uses TRBV5-1 and TRBJ2-1, with 12 bases identical to TRBD2. Germline assignment: CDR1 SGHRS and CDR2 YFSETQ. This CDR3 is 15 amino acids long. The CDR3: CASSSTSGGYNEQFF. The CDR3 nucleotides read TGCGCCAGCAGCTCGACTAGCGGGGGATACAATGAGCAATTCTTC.

This clone is a singleton in its sample. The chain couples TRBV19 to TRBJ2-7, with D possibly TRBD1 on 6 matching bases. V was pared by 9 bases and J by 1 base, with 16 bases between. Per the germline V gene, CDR1 is LNHDA and CDR2 is SQIVND (reference sequence). The CDR3 consists of 14 residues. CDR3 residues: CASPPGRGSYEQYF. The CDR3 bases are TGTGCCAGCCCTCCGGGCAGGGGATCCTACGAGCAGTACTTC.

The chain uses TRBV6-5 and TRBJ1-1; perhaps TRBD1 as D (6 bases). Germline-derived CDR1 and CDR2 are MNHEY and SVGAGI. This CDR3 has 15 residues. V lost 2 bases, J lost 5 bases, and 15 bases lay in between. CDR3 DNA sequence: TGTGCCAGCAGTTACAATCGGGGGGGCAAGACTGAAGCTTTCTTT. It specifies CASSYNRGGKTEAFF.

This clone was detected once. This chain joins TRBV29-1 and TRBJ1-1; D uncertain. The CDR3 is made up of 13 amino acids. V was clipped by 1 base and J by 1 base, with 7 bases between them. Germline loops: CDR1 SQVTM, CDR2 ANQGSEA. The CDR3 loop reads CSVEGSANTEAFF. CDR3 sequence (DNA): TGCAGCGTTGAAGGGTCAGCGAACACTGAAGCTTTCTTT. Variable domain in full (rest from reference TRBV29-1 and TRBJ1-1): SAVISQKPSRDICQRGTSLTIQCQVDSQVTMMFWYRQQPGQSLTLIATANQGSEATYESGFVIDKFPISRPNLTFSTLTVSNMSPEDSSIYLCSVEGSANTEAFFGQGTRLTVV.

A remark on this clone: Within the sample, other DNA sequences also encode this same CDR3. This rearrangement joins TRBV15 to TRBJ1-1; 12 positions match TRBD1. CDR1 is LNHNV and CDR2 is YYDKDF in the germline V gene (reference sequence). Trimming at V came to 0 bases and at J to 4 bases, leaving 9 bases not matched to a gene. This CDR3 region has 18 residues. The CDR3 DNA follows: TGTGCCACCAGCAGAGATAGGGACAGGGGGCCTCAGGGCACTGAAGCTTTCTTT. Protein product: CATSRDRDRGPQGTEAFF.